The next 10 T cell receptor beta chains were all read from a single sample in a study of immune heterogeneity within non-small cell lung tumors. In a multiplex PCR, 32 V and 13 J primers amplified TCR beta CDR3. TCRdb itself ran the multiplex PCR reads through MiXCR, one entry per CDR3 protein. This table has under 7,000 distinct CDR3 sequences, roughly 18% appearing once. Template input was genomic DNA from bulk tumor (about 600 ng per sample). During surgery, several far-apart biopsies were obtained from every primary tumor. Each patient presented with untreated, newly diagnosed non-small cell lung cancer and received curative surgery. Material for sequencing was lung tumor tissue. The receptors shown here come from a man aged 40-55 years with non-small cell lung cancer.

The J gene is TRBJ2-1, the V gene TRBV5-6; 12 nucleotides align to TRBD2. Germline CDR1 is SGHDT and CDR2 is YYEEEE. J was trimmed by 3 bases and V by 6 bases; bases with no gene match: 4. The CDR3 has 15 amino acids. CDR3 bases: TGTGCCAGCACCTGGGGACTAGCGGGCTACAATGAGCAGTTCTTC. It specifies CASTWGLAGYNEQFF. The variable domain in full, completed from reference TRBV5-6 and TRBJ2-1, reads DAGVTQSPTHLIKTRGQQVTLRCSPKSGHDTVSWYQQALGQGPQFIFQYYEEEERQRGNFPDRFSGHQFPNYSSELNVNALLLGDSALYLCASTWGLAGYNEQFFGPGTRLTVL.

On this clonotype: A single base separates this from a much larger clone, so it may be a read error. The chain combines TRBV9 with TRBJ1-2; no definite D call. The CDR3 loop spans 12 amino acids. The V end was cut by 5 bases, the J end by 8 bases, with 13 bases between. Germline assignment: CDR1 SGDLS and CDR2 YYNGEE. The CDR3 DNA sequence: TGTGCCAGCAGGAGGGCGGCGGGAGGCTACACCTTC. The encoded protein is CASRRAAGGYTF.

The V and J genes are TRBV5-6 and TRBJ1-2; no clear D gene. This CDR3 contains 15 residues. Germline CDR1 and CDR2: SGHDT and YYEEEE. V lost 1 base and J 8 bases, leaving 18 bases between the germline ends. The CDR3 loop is CASSLSATRTRGYTF. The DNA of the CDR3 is TGTGCCAGCAGCTTGTCCGCGACAAGGACTCGCGGCTACACCTTC.

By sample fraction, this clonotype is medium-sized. This chain's CDR3 is CSASGGGGNEQFF. CDR3 nucleotides: TGCAGTGCTAGTGGCGGCGGGGGCAATGAGCAGTTCTTC. The chain carries TRBV20-1 and TRBJ2-1, with 7 nucleotides matching TRBD2. The J segment lost 6 bases and the V segment lost 3 bases, leaving 5 bases of the junction unmatched. Germline CDR1 DFQATT, CDR2 SNEGSKA (reference sequence). The length of the CDR3 is 13 residues.

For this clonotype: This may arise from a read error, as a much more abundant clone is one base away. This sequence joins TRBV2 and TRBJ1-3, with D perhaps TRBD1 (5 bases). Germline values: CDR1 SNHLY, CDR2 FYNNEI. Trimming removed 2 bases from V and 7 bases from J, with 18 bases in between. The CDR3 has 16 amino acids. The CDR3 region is CASSEMAGSRRNTIYF. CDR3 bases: TGTGCCAGCAGTGAAATGGCAGGGTCGCGGCGGAACACCATATATTTT.

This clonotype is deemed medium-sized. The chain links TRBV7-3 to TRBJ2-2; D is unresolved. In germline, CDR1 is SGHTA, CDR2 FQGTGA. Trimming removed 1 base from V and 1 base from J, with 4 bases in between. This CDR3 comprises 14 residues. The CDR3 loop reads CASSLMRNTGELFF. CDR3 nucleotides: TGTGCCAGCAGCTTAATGAGGAACACCGGGGAGCTGTTTTTT.

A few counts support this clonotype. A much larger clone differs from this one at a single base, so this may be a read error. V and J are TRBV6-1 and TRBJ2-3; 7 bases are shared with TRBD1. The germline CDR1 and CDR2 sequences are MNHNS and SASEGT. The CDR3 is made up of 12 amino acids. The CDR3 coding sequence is TGTGCCAGCAGTGAAAATGACAGGGAGCATTTCTTC. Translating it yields CASSENDREHFF.

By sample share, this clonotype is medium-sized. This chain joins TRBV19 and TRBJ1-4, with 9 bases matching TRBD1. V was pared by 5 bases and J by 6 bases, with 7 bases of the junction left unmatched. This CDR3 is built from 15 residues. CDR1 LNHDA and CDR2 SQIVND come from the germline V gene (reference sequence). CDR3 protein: CASSASGQGYEKLFF. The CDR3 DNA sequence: TGTGCCAGTAGTGCATCGGGACAGGGTTATGAAAAACTGTTTTTT. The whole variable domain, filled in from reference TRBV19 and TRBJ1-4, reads DGGITQSPKYLFRKEGQNVTLSCEQNLNHDAMYWYRQDPGQGLRLIYYSQIVNDFQKGDIAEGYSVSREKKESFPLTVTSAQKNPTAFYLCASSASGQGYEKLFFGSGTQLSVL.

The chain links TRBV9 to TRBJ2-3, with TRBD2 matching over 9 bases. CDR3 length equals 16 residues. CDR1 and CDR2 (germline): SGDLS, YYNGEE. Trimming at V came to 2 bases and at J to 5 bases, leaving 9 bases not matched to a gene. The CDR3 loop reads CASSVRGGADGDTQYF. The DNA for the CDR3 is TGTGCCAGCAGCGTTCGCGGGGGGGCCGACGGAGATACGCAGTATTTT.

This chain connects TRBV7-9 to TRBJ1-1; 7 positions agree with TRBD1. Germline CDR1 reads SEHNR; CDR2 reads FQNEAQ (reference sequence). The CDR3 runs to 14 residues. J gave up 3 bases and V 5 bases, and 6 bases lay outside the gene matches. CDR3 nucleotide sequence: TGTGCCAGCAGCACTGGGACAGTTTACACTGAAGCTTTCTTT. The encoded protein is CASSTGTVYTEAFF.